The 30 T cell receptor beta chains given below trace back to one sample, sequenced in a study of cytomegalovirus exposure and HLA in healthy donors. PCR used 60 Vbeta primers and 13 Jbeta primers. Generated by immunoSEQ multiplex PCR, the TCRdb table keeps only in-frame clones and is missing some. The data hold about 81,000 clones, with over 80% observed a single time. The sequenced sample was PBMCs. Every receptor here comes from a man aged 18 to 29 in good health and CMV-seronegative.

The rearrangement links TRBV5-4 to TRBJ1-2, with D uncertain. Trimming cost V 5 bases and J 9 bases, with 20 bases left between them. Germline V gives CDR1 SGHNT, CDR2 YYREEE (reference sequence). The CDR3 extends over 14 amino acids. Here the CDR3 reads CASRESDWSRRYTF. CDR3 bases: TGTGCCAGCAGGGAGAGTGACTGGAGTAGGCGCTACACCTTC.

The chain links TRBV9 to TRBJ2-3, with D uncertain. Germline assignment: CDR1 SGDLS and CDR2 YYNGEE. The CDR3 covers 15 residues. Trimming took off 0 bases at V and 0 bases at J, with 8 bases between the two ends. In nucleotides, the CDR3 is TGTGCCAGCAGCGTAGGTGGCAGGAGCACAGATACGCAGTATTTT. It yields the protein CASSVGGRSTDTQYF.

V and J are TRBV28 and TRBJ2-1; TRBD2 agrees at 10 bases. V was pared by 7 bases and J by 8 bases, with 5 bases of the junction left unmatched. CDR3 length: 13 residues. Germline CDR1 reads MDHEN; CDR2 reads SYDVKM. This chain's CDR3 is CASIGTSVYEQFF. CDR3 in DNA: TGTGCCAGCATCGGGACTAGCGTCTATGAGCAGTTCTTC.

The chain uses TRBV28 and TRBJ2-7; 16 bases match TRBD2. V trimming: 7 bases; J trimming: 4 bases; junction bases outside the gene matches: 10. The CDR3 extends over 17 amino acids. CDR1 and CDR2 (germline): MDHEN, SYDVKM. CDR3 nucleotides: TGTGCCAGCACCCCAGGGACTAGCGGGAGGGCCGGTTACGAGCAGTACTTC. As protein: CASTPGTSGRAGYEQYF.

The chain couples TRBV21-1 to TRBJ1-1; the table's TRBD1 call for D was not verified on the DNA. TRBV21-1 is a listed pseudogene. The CDR3 consists of 15 residues. As DNA, the CDR3 is TGTGCCAGCAGCAAGTGGCAGGCCCGGAACACTGAAGCTTTCTTT. Translated, it gives CASSKWQARNTEAFF.

This clone is a singleton in its sample. The chain employs TRBV27 and TRBJ2-2; D is possibly TRBD1 (6 bases). V lost 3 bases, J lost 1 base, and 15 bases lay in between. The germline CDR1 and CDR2 sequences are MNHEY and SMNVEV (reference sequence). There are 17 residues in the CDR3. This CDR3 reads CASSFLWDIQNTGELFF. CDR3 coding DNA: TGTGCCAGCAGTTTCCTGTGGGACATCCAGAACACCGGGGAGCTGTTTTTT.

The chain is built from TRBV18 and TRBJ1-5, with 9 bases lining up with TRBD1. CDR3 length: 17 residues. Germline loops: CDR1 KGHSH, CDR2 LQKENI. The V gene end was trimmed by 0 bases and the J gene end by 1 base; junction bases not matched to a gene: 4. The CDR3 region has the DNA TGTGCCAGCTCACCACCCCCCGACAGGGGGAGCAATCAGCCCCAGCATTTT. Protein sequence: CASSPPPDRGSNQPQHF.

The table lists this clone with a few counts. This chain links TRBV19 with TRBJ1-1, with D possibly matching TRBD1 (5 bases). The CDR3 loop spans 11 amino acids. Germline values: CDR1 LNHDA, CDR2 SQIVND (reference sequence). The V end was cut by 7 bases, the J end by 7 bases, with 10 bases between. Here the CDR3 DNA reads TGTGCCAGTACTAAGGGGCTTGAAGCTTTCTTT. Amino acids: CASTKGLEAFF.

The chain uses TRBV6-5 and TRBJ1-2, with D maybe TRBD1 (5 bases). From germline, CDR1 is MNHEY and CDR2 SVGAGI. The germline V and J ends were trimmed by 6 bases and 0 bases, with 14 bases remaining between them. The CDR3 has 15 residues. CDR3 region: CASSSGGATNYGYTF. The CDR3 region has the DNA TGTGCCAGCAGCTCCGGAGGGGCAACTAACTATGGCTACACCTTC.

This clone was found once. The CDR3 nucleotides are TGCAACCCTTGGACCCCAGGGGAGGAAAAACTGTTTTTT. It yields the protein CNPWTPGEEKLFF. The rearrangement uses TRBV29-1 and TRBJ1-4; D is perhaps TRBD1 (6 bases). This CDR3 is built from 13 residues. Per germline, CDR1 SQVTM and CDR2 ANQGSEA. Full variable domain (outside the CDR3, taken from reference TRBV29-1 and TRBJ1-4): SAVISQKPSRDICQRGTSLTIQCQVDSQVTMMFWYRQQPGQSLTLIATANQGSEATYESGFVIDKFPISRPNLTFSTLTVSNMSPEDSSIYLCNPWTPGEEKLFFGSGTQLSVL.

The chain couples TRBV2 to TRBJ2-2; TRBD1 might be the D (5 bases). Germline-derived CDR1 and CDR2 are SNHLY and FYNNEI. Trimming took 5 bases from V and 7 from J, leaving 17 bases between them. CDR3 length equals 15 residues. CDR3 loop: CASSKVGGAGGELFF. The DNA for the CDR3 is TGTGCCAGCAGTAAAGTAGGTGGGGCCGGCGGGGAGCTGTTTTTT.

The chain recombines TRBV28 with TRBJ1-2; 7 bases agree with TRBD1. Germline-derived CDR1 and CDR2 are MDHEN and SYDVKM. The CDR3 contains 13 residues. V lost 6 bases and J lost 7; bases outside the gene matches: 8. This CDR3 is CASRPQGVGGYTF. In DNA form, the CDR3 reads TGTGCCAGCAGGCCTCAGGGGGTCGGTGGCTACACCTTC.

This rearrangement joins TRBV4-3 to TRBJ1-3; 7 bases are shared with TRBD1. CDR1 is LGHNA and CDR2 is YSLEER in the germline V gene. CDR3 length equals 17 residues. With V trimmed by 0 bases and J by 4 bases, 9 bases remained unmatched. The CDR3 region has the DNA TGCGCCAGCAGCCAAGACTTTTACAGGGGCAGGGGAAACACCATATATTTT. Amino acid sequence: CASSQDFYRGRGNTIYF.

The J gene is TRBJ1-1, the V gene TRBV7-2; possibly TRBD1 for D (6 bases). V was trimmed by 5 bases and J by 2 bases, leaving 15 bases between them. Germline CDR1 is SGHTA and CDR2 is FQGNSA. The CDR3 length is 15 residues. The CDR3 DNA follows: TGTGCCAGCAGCCCGAGCGGGACACATAACACTGAAGCTTTCTTT. It specifies CASSPSGTHNTEAFF. The variable domain in full, completed from reference TRBV7-2 and TRBJ1-1, reads GAGVSQSPSNKVTEKGKDVELRCDPISGHTALYWYRQSLGQGLEFLIYFQGNSAPDKSGLPSDRFSAERTGGSVSTLTIQRTQQEDSAVYLCASSPSGTHNTEAFFGQGTRLTVV.

The chain combines TRBV5-1 with TRBJ2-5; TRBD2 matches at 10 bases. The germline gives CDR1 SGHRS, CDR2 YFSETQ. The V and J ends lost 0 bases and 2 bases, in that order; junction bases with no gene match: 4. The length of the CDR3 is 16 residues. CDR3 in amino acids: CASSLAPSGGQETQYF. CDR3 in DNA: TGCGCCAGCAGCTTGGCCCCTAGCGGGGGACAAGAGACCCAGTACTTC.

A note on this clone: The same CDR3 can be traced to other DNA sequences in this sample. The V and J genes are TRBV28 and TRBJ1-5, with D unresolved. Germline CDR1 and CDR2: MDHEN and SYDVKM. The CDR3 spans 11 residues. V shed 5 bases and J shed 3 bases, with 2 bases lying between them. Written as DNA, the CDR3 is TGTGCCAGCAGTCACAATCAGCCCCAGCATTTT. Protein product: CASSHNQPQHF. The full variable domain, completed using reference TRBV28 and TRBJ1-5, is DVKVTQSSRYLVKRTGEKVFLECVQDMDHENMFWYRQDPGLGLRLIYFSYDVKMKEKGDIPEGYSVSREKKERFSLILESASTNQTSMYLCASSHNQPQHFGDGTRLSIL.

The genes are TRBV18 and TRBJ1-4; 7 bases fit TRBD1. This CDR3 comprises 14 residues. The V and J ends lost 3 bases and 7 bases, in that order; junction bases with no gene match: 5. Germline values: CDR1 KGHSH, CDR2 LQKENI. The CDR3 DNA follows: TGTGCCAGCTCACCCCCAAACAGGGGTGAAAAACTGTTTTTT. Translating gives CASSPPNRGEKLFF.

V usage is TRBV7-8 and J usage is TRBJ2-7, with TRBD2 identical over 9 bases. The germline V gene encodes CDR1 SGHVS and CDR2 FQNEAQ. This CDR3 region has 18 residues. The trim removed 0 bases at V and 0 bases at J, leaving 9 bases unmatched. In DNA, the CDR3 is TGTGCCAGCAGCTTAGCGCTCTCTAGCGGGACGGCCTCCTACGAGCAGTACTTC. It yields the protein CASSLALSSGTASYEQYF.

The chain joins TRBV18 to TRBJ2-3; D uncertain. Looked up from germline, CDR1 is KGHSH and CDR2 is LQKENI. The CDR3 length is 13 residues. The V end was cut by 0 bases, the J end by 1 base, with 2 bases between. The CDR3 region is CASSPPGTDTQYF. CDR3 nucleotides: TGTGCCAGCTCACCACCCGGCACAGATACGCAGTATTTT.

The chain couples TRBV7-9 to TRBJ1-1, with D maybe TRBD1 (5 bases). CDR1 is SEHNR, CDR2 FQNEAQ, per germline (reference sequence). The CDR3 loop spans 14 amino acids. Deletions cut 10 bases from V and 0 bases from J, with 15 bases between. The CDR3 DNA follows: TGTGCCACCCAAGGGGTAGGGGTGAACACTGAAGCTTTCTTT. This translates into CATQGVGVNTEAFF.

The chain combines TRBV28 with TRBJ1-5; D is unclear. The V end lost 3 bases, the J end lost 4 bases, and 13 bases lay between the germline ends. CDR1 is MDHEN, CDR2 SYDVKM, per germline. This CDR3 has 15 amino acids. The CDR3 sequence is CASSLPAGPNQPQHF. CDR3 DNA: TGTGCCAGCAGTTTGCCGGCAGGCCCTAATCAGCCCCAGCATTTT.

The chain links TRBV2 to TRBJ2-7; TRBD2 aligns across 8 bases. Trimming cost V 7 bases and J 3 bases; bases outside gene matches: 14. This CDR3 spans 16 amino acids. Germline CDR1 and CDR2: SNHLY and FYNNEI. The CDR3 DNA is TGTGCCAGCAATACCCGCGCAGCGGGAGAGCGCTACGAGCAGTACTTC. Translation gives CASNTRAAGERYEQYF.

This clone was seen just once. V is TRBV6-1 and J is TRBJ2-7, with a tentative D call TRBD1 (5 bases). Germline CDR1 and CDR2: MNHNS and SASEGT. V dropped 4 bases and J dropped 2 bases, with 15 bases sitting between them. The CDR3 length is 15 residues. This CDR3 reads CASSVRPTGPYEQYF. CDR3 nucleotide sequence: TGTGCCAGCAGTGTTCGTCCCACAGGTCCCTACGAGCAGTACTTC.

The chain links TRBV28 to TRBJ2-7, with 8 nucleotides matching TRBD2. The CDR3 has 20 amino acids. Germline lookup yields CDR1 MDHEN and CDR2 SYDVKM. With V trimmed by 3 bases and J by 5 bases, 24 bases remained unmatched. CDR3 residues: CASSFPGSRTSQRPINEQYF. Written as DNA, the CDR3 is TGTGCCAGCAGTTTTCCCGGCTCCAGGACTAGCCAACGCCCGATTAACGAGCAGTACTTC.

The V and J genes are TRBV21-1 and TRBJ2-3; TRBD2 was called by the table and not checked on the DNA. TRBV21-1 is listed as a pseudogene. This CDR3 has 18 residues. CDR3 loop: CASRREIQPRGSTDTQYF. The CDR3 bases are TGTGCCAGCAGGCGGGAGATCCAACCGAGAGGATCCACAGATACGCAGTATTTT.

This CDR3 is CASGANLNYGYTF. CDR3 nucleotides: TGTGCCAGCGGGGCAAATTTAAACTATGGCTACACCTTC. The gene calls are TRBV6-1 and TRBJ1-2, with D possibly TRBD1 on 5 matching bases. V shed 8 bases and J shed 2 bases, with 12 bases lying between them. CDR3 size: 13 residues. The V gene's germline CDR1 is MNHNS and CDR2 SASEGT.

This clone was observed a handful of times. This chain uses TRBV28 with TRBJ2-3, with 16 bases lining up with TRBD2. V shed 7 bases and J 2 bases; nucleotides not matched to a gene: 12. CDR3 length: 19 residues. Germline V gene sequence: CDR1 MDHEN, CDR2 SYDVKM. The CDR3 loop is CASITRPGLAGGHTDTQYF. The CDR3 coding sequence is TGTGCCAGCATCACGAGACCGGGACTAGCGGGAGGGCACACAGATACGCAGTATTTT. The full variable domain, rest sourced from reference TRBV28 and TRBJ2-3, is DVKVTQSSRYLVKRTGEKVFLECVQDMDHENMFWYRQDPGLGLRLIYFSYDVKMKEKGDIPEGYSVSREKKERFSLILESASTNQTSMYLCASITRPGLAGGHTDTQYFGPGTRLTVL.

This clone was seen just once. The gene calls are TRBV5-3 and TRBJ1-2; a weak D match, TRBD1 (5 bases). TRBV5-3 qualifies as an ORF whose function is uncertain. The germline V and J ends were trimmed by 5 bases and 7 bases, with 18 bases remaining between them. This CDR3 comprises 14 residues. In DNA form, the CDR3 reads TGTGCCAGAAGATCACCCAGACAGCTGGGTGGCTACACCTTC. Translating gives CARRSPRQLGGYTF.

In its sample, this clone was seen once. The CDR3 sequence: CASTPWASGSDEQFF. DNA of the CDR3: TGTGCCAGCACCCCTTGGGCTAGCGGGAGTGATGAGCAGTTCTTC. The chain is built from TRBV27 and TRBJ2-1; 10 nucleotides align to TRBD2. This CDR3 spans 15 amino acids. V trimming: 7 bases; J trimming: 8 bases; junction bases outside the gene matches: 11. Germline CDR1 reads MNHEY; CDR2 reads SMNVEV (reference sequence).

V and J are TRBV10-3 and TRBJ2-7; possibly TRBD1 for D (5 bases). The V gene's germline CDR1 is ENHRY and CDR2 SYGVKD. This CDR3 spans 14 amino acids. The V and J ends lost 4 bases and 4 bases respectively, with 14 bases between them. The CDR3 coding sequence is TGTGCCATCAGTGTCGGCAGGGATGCGTACGAGCAGTACTTC. It encodes CAISVGRDAYEQYF.